These T cell receptor beta chains were read from a single sample in a study of cytomegalovirus exposure and HLA in healthy donors. The data were produced by immunoSEQ multiplex PCR, yet TCRdb's version contains in-frame clones alone and is incomplete. The table records approximately 110,000 clones, roughly 90% of them present only once. Sequences were obtained from PBMCs. The source is a woman between 18 and 29 years old in good health and CMV-seronegative. Each CDR3 is given with its conserved first and last residue. Each record gives: CDR3 protein, CDR3 DNA, D gene, clone size, J gene, V gene. D genes are given only for firm matches. For some rows the clone size is stated as once, few or many, or as a class when expanded; others skip it.

CDR3aa: CASSPQTGTGANVLTF; CDR3nt: TGTGCCAGCAGCCCCCAGACAGGGACTGGGGCCAACGTCCTGACTTTC; d_gene: TRBD1; abundance: NA; j_gene: TRBJ2-6; v_gene: TRBV13
CDR3aa: CASFRTGGRGYGYTF; CDR3nt: TGTGCCAGCTTCCGGACAGGGGGAAGGGGCTATGGCTACACCTTC; d_gene: TRBD1; abundance: NA; j_gene: TRBJ1-2; v_gene: TRBV28
CDR3aa: CASGTGGGQETQYF; CDR3nt: TGTGCCAGCGGGACAGGGGGCGGACAAGAGACCCAGTACTTC; d_gene: TRBD1; abundance: NA; j_gene: TRBJ2-5; v_gene: TRBV9
CDR3aa: CASRGGAGGSPLHF; CDR3nt: TGTGCCAGCAGGGGAGGGGCCGGCGGTTCACCCCTCCACTTT; d_gene: NA; abundance: few; j_gene: TRBJ1-6; v_gene: TRBV27
CDR3aa: CASRRGVSSPLHF; CDR3nt: TGTGCCAGCAGACGGGGGGTTAGTTCACCCCTCCACTTT; d_gene: NA; abundance: NA; j_gene: TRBJ1-6; v_gene: TRBV28
CDR3aa: CASSWRTGTREFF; CDR3nt: TGTGCCAGCAGCTGGAGAACCGGGACTAGGGAGTTCTTC; d_gene: TRBD2; abundance: NA; j_gene: TRBJ2-1; v_gene: TRBV11-2
CDR3aa: CASSFPAGLTDTQYF; CDR3nt: TGTGCCAGCAGCTTCCCAGCGGGACTCACAGATACGCAGTATTTT; d_gene: TRBD2; abundance: NA; j_gene: TRBJ2-3; v_gene: TRBV5-6
CDR3aa: CASSPTGDLASYEQYF; CDR3nt: TGTGCCAGCTCCCCGACCGGGGACTTGGCCTCCTACGAGCAGTACTTC; d_gene: NA; abundance: NA; j_gene: TRBJ2-7; v_gene: TRBV18
CDR3aa: CASSLAGSNYGYTF; CDR3nt: TGTGCCAGCAGTTTGGCAGGGTCAAACTATGGCTACACCTTC; d_gene: NA; abundance: NA; j_gene: TRBJ1-2; v_gene: TRBV28
CDR3aa: CASSYTRGRRYEQYF; CDR3nt: TGTGCCAGCTCTTACACGAGGGGGCGGCGGTACGAGCAGTACTTC; d_gene: TRBD1; abundance: once; j_gene: TRBJ2-7; v_gene: TRBV6-5
CDR3aa: CASSSAGEQETQYF; CDR3nt: TGTGCCAGCAGCTCGGCCGGGGAGCAAGAGACCCAGTACTTC; d_gene: NA; abundance: once; j_gene: TRBJ2-5; v_gene: TRBV7-6
CDR3aa: CASSEQGARIGYTF; CDR3nt: TGTGCCAGCAGCGAGCAGGGGGCGCGAATTGGCTACACCTTC; d_gene: TRBD1; abundance: NA; j_gene: TRBJ1-2; v_gene: TRBV7-3
CDR3aa: CASRLNGQVGEKLFF; CDR3nt: TGCGCCAGCAGGTTAAATGGACAGGTTGGCGAAAAACTGTTTTTT; d_gene: TRBD1; abundance: NA; j_gene: TRBJ1-4; v_gene: TRBV5-1
CDR3aa: CASSQAFRNTEQYF; CDR3nt: TGCGCCAGCAGCCAAGCCTTCAGGAATACGGAGCAGTACTTC; d_gene: NA; abundance: NA; j_gene: TRBJ2-7; v_gene: TRBV4-3
CDR3aa: CASSQGGATGTEAFF; CDR3nt: TGCGCCAGCAGCCAAGGGGGCGCGACGGGCACTGAAGCTTTCTTT; d_gene: NA; abundance: NA; j_gene: TRBJ1-1; v_gene: TRBV4-1
CDR3aa: CATSRALAGVRQETQYF; CDR3nt: TGTGCCACCAGCAGAGCCCTAGCGGGAGTGAGGCAAGAGACCCAGTACTTC; d_gene: TRBD2; abundance: once; j_gene: TRBJ2-5; v_gene: TRBV15
CDR3aa: CSAKHSEGQYF; CDR3nt: TGCAGTGCCAAGCATAGCGAGGGGCAGTACTTC; d_gene: NA; abundance: NA; j_gene: TRBJ2-7; v_gene: TRBV20-1
CDR3aa: CASSKQAGDLGYEQYF; CDR3nt: TGTGCCAGCAGCAAACAAGCGGGGGATCTAGGCTACGAGCAGTACTTC; d_gene: TRBD2; abundance: NA; j_gene: TRBJ2-7; v_gene: TRBV2
CDR3aa: CASSGPEQGGNTIYF; CDR3nt: TGTGCCAGCAGTGGGCCGGAGCAGGGGGGAAACACCATATATTTT; d_gene: NA; abundance: NA; j_gene: TRBJ1-3; v_gene: TRBV6-1
CDR3aa: CASTGQRNTEAFF; CDR3nt: TGCGCCAGCACAGGGCAGCGCAACACTGAAGCTTTCTTT; d_gene: NA; abundance: once; j_gene: TRBJ1-1; v_gene: TRBV4-3
CDR3aa: CASSNGGGNEQYF; CDR3nt: TGTGCCAGCAGCAATGGGGGGGGCAACGAGCAGTACTTC; d_gene: NA; abundance: NA; j_gene: TRBJ2-7; v_gene: TRBV21-1
CDR3aa: CASGTGDTQYF; CDR3nt: TGTGCTAGTGGGACGGGGGATACGCAGTATTTT; d_gene: NA; abundance: NA; j_gene: TRBJ2-3; v_gene: TRBV12-5
CDR3aa: CASSQVVASGTDQETQYF; CDR3nt: TGCGCCAGCAGCCAAGTCGTGGCTTCCGGGACAGACCAAGAGACCCAGTACTTC; d_gene: TRBD1; abundance: NA; j_gene: TRBJ2-5; v_gene: TRBV4-3
CDR3aa: CASSQPRTGITDGYTF; CDR3nt: TGCGCCAGCAGCCAACCCCGGACGGGGATTACGGATGGCTACACCTTC; d_gene: NA; abundance: NA; j_gene: TRBJ1-2; v_gene: TRBV4-1
CDR3aa: CASSPWDRGETQYF; CDR3nt: TGTGCCAGCAGCCCCTGGGACAGGGGAGAGACCCAGTACTTC; d_gene: TRBD1; abundance: NA; j_gene: TRBJ2-5; v_gene: TRBV7-2
CDR3aa: CATSETGSDTGELFF; CDR3nt: TGTGCCACCAGCGAGACAGGGTCTGACACCGGGGAGCTGTTTTTT; d_gene: TRBD1; abundance: NA; j_gene: TRBJ2-2; v_gene: TRBV15
CDR3aa: CASSVGVYNEQFF; CDR3nt: TGTGCCAGCAGTGTGGGCGTCTACAATGAGCAGTTCTTC; d_gene: NA; abundance: NA; j_gene: TRBJ2-1; v_gene: TRBV2
CDR3aa: CASSLGAGLNTEAFF; CDR3nt: TGCGCCAGCAGCTTGGGGGCGGGACTGAACACTGAAGCTTTCTTT; d_gene: NA; abundance: NA; j_gene: TRBJ1-1; v_gene: TRBV5-1
CDR3aa: CASSFHPFITGLPGNTIYF; CDR3nt: TGCGCCAGCAGCTTCCACCCTTTTATTACAGGGCTGCCTGGAAACACCATATATTTT; d_gene: NA; abundance: NA; j_gene: TRBJ1-3; v_gene: TRBV5-1
CDR3aa: CASTLGQSEEQFF; CDR3nt: TGTGCCAGCACCCTGGGACAGTCGGAAGAGCAGTTCTTC; d_gene: TRBD1; abundance: NA; j_gene: TRBJ2-1; v_gene: TRBV27
CDR3aa: CASSLGLAGALAQYF; CDR3nt: TGCGCCAGCAGCTTGGGACTAGCGGGGGCCCTAGCCCAGTACTTC; d_gene: TRBD2; abundance: NA; j_gene: TRBJ2-5; v_gene: TRBV5-1
CDR3aa: CASQQGDNEQFF; CDR3nt: TGTGCCAGCCAACAGGGTGACAATGAGCAGTTCTTC; d_gene: NA; abundance: NA; j_gene: TRBJ2-1; v_gene: TRBV18
CDR3aa: CASSPGQRHSGNTIYF; CDR3nt: TGTGCCAGCAGCCCAGGCCAGAGACACTCTGGAAACACCATATATTTT; d_gene: NA; abundance: NA; j_gene: TRBJ1-3; v_gene: TRBV11-2
CDR3aa: CASREILGYPDNEQFF; CDR3nt: TGTGCCAGCAGAGAGATACTAGGCTATCCTGACAATGAGCAGTTCTTC; d_gene: NA; abundance: NA; j_gene: TRBJ2-1; v_gene: TRBV2
CDR3aa: CASSFGPTYEQYF; CDR3nt: TGTGCCAGCAGCTTCGGTCCAACCTACGAGCAGTACTTC; d_gene: NA; abundance: NA; j_gene: TRBJ2-7; v_gene: TRBV5-6
CDR3aa: CASSPLTGTYEQYF; CDR3nt: TGTGCCAGCTCACCATTGACAGGGACCTACGAGCAGTACTTC; d_gene: TRBD1; abundance: NA; j_gene: TRBJ2-7; v_gene: TRBV18
CDR3aa: CASSLNSGPYNYGYTF; CDR3nt: TGTGCCAGCAGCTTAAATTCAGGGCCCTATAACTATGGCTACACCTTC; d_gene: NA; abundance: NA; j_gene: TRBJ1-2; v_gene: TRBV7-3
CDR3aa: CASSHLNSTGGQHYGYTF; CDR3nt: TGCGCCAGCAGCCACCTAAACTCGACAGGGGGGCAACACTATGGCTACACCTTC; d_gene: TRBD1; abundance: NA; j_gene: TRBJ1-2; v_gene: TRBV4-3
CDR3aa: CATSRPRLAGGRDTQYF; CDR3nt: TGTGCCACCAGCAGGCCCCGACTAGCGGGGGGGCGAGATACGCAGTATTTT; d_gene: TRBD2; abundance: once; j_gene: TRBJ2-3; v_gene: TRBV15
CDR3aa: CASSSVLAGGQRDTQYF; CDR3nt: TGTGCCAGCAGCTCTGTGCTAGCGGGAGGGCAGAGAGATACGCAGTATTTT; d_gene: TRBD2; abundance: once; j_gene: TRBJ2-3; v_gene: TRBV13
CDR3aa: CASSLGRGQPSYNEQFF; CDR3nt: TGCGCCAGCAGCCTCGGGAGGGGGCAACCATCCTACAATGAGCAGTTCTTC; d_gene: NA; abundance: NA; j_gene: TRBJ2-1; v_gene: TRBV4-3
CDR3aa: CAIQGRQNTEAFF; CDR3nt: TGTGCCATACAGGGGCGACAGAACACTGAAGCTTTCTTT; d_gene: TRBD1; abundance: NA; j_gene: TRBJ1-1; v_gene: TRBV10-3
CDR3aa: CASSVVFGGELFF; CDR3nt: TGTGCCAGCAGCGTAGTCTTCGGCGGGGAGCTGTTTTTT; d_gene: NA; abundance: NA; j_gene: TRBJ2-2; v_gene: TRBV9
CDR3aa: CASSQWGGQGRNQPQHF; CDR3nt: TGCGCCAGCAGCCAATGGGGAGGACAGGGACGCAATCAGCCCCAGCATTTT; d_gene: TRBD1; abundance: NA; j_gene: TRBJ1-5; v_gene: TRBV4-3
CDR3aa: CASSNSGRGTTQYF; CDR3nt: TGTGCCAGCAGTAATAGCGGGAGGGGGACTACGCAGTATTTT; d_gene: TRBD2; abundance: few; j_gene: TRBJ2-3; v_gene: TRBV28
CDR3aa: CASSLWSGSYNEKLFF; CDR3nt: TGTGCCAGCAGCTTGTGGTCTGGCAGTTACAATGAAAAACTGTTTTTT; d_gene: NA; abundance: few; j_gene: TRBJ1-4; v_gene: TRBV5-6
CDR3aa: CASSGLGTSGATWKGGELFF; CDR3nt: TGTGCCAGTAGTGGCCTCGGGACTAGCGGGGCTACCTGGAAGGGCGGGGAGCTGTTTTTT; d_gene: TRBD2; abundance: NA; j_gene: TRBJ2-2; v_gene: TRBV19
CDR3aa: CASPTARTGVWSREQFF; CDR3nt: TGTGCCAGCCCCACTGCTCGGACGGGAGTCTGGAGCAGGGAGCAGTTCTTC; d_gene: NA; abundance: NA; j_gene: TRBJ2-1; v_gene: TRBV9
CDR3aa: CASSLVGNTIYF; CDR3nt: TGTGCCAGCAGCTTAGTAGGAAACACCATATATTTT; d_gene: NA; abundance: NA; j_gene: TRBJ1-3; v_gene: TRBV11-2